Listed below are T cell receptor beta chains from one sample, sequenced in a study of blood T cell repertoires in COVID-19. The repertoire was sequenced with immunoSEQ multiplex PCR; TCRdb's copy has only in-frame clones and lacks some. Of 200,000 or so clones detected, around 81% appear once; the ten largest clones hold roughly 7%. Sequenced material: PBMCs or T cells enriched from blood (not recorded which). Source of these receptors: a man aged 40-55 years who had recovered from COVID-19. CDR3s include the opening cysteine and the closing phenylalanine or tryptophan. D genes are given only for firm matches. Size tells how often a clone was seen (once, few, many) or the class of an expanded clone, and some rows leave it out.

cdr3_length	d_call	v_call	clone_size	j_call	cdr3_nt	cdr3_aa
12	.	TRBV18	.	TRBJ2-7	TGTGCCAGCTCAACCAGGGAAGGCGAGCAGTACTTC	CASSTREGEQYF
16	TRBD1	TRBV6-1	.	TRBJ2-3	TGTGCCAGCAGTGAATTTGTGGGACAGGTTGCAGATACGCAGTATTTT	CASSEFVGQVADTQYF
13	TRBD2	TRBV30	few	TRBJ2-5	TGTGCCTGGAGTGCGGGAGGGGCTGGGACCCAGTACTTC	CAWSAGGAGTQYF
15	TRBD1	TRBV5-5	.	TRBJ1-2	TGTGCCAGCAGCTTGAGACCTTACAGGGGGAATGGCTACACCTTC	CASSLRPYRGNGYTF
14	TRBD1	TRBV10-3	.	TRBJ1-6	TGTGCCATCGGTGTAACAGGGGGAGATTCACCCCTCCACTTT	CAIGVTGGDSPLHF
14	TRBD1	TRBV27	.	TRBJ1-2	TGTGCCAGCAGCCACCTGACAGGGGTGTATGGCTACACCTTC	CASSHLTGVYGYTF
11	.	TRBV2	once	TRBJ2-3	TGTGCCAGCAGTTGGCTAGATACGCAGTATTTT	CASSWLDTQYF
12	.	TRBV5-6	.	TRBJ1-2	TGTGCCAGCAGCTTGAACAGGGATGGCTACACCTTC	CASSLNRDGYTF
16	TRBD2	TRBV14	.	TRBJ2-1	TGTGCCAGCAGCCCGACTAGCGGGGGGGTATACAATGAGCAGTTCTTC	CASSPTSGGVYNEQFF
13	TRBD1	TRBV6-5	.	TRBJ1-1	TGTGCCAGCAGTCTAGGACAGGGTTTTGAGGCTTTCTTT	CASSLGQGFEAFF
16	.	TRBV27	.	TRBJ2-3	TGTGCCAGCAGTTCCCACAGGAGTAGAATCACAGATACGCAGTATTTT	CASSSHRSRITDTQYF
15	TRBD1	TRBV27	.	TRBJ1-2	TGTGCCAGCAGTTATGGGACAGGGGGTATCTATGGCTACACCTTC	CASSYGTGGIYGYTF
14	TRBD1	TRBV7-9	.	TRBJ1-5	TGTGCCAGCAGCGGGCAGGGGGCTCGTCAGCCCCAGCATTTT	CASSGQGARQPQHF
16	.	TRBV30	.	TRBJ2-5	TGTGCCTGGAGTCGATTCAGCCCGGGGTCGGGAGAGACCCAGTACTTC	CAWSRFSPGSGETQYF
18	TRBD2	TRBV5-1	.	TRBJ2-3	TGCGCCAGCAGCTCACCTAGCGGGGGGGCGACTAGCACAGATACGCAGTATTTT	CASSSPSGGATSTDTQYF
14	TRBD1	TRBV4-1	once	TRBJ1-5	TGCGCCAGCAGCCAGACAGGGGCGGGTCAGCCCCAGCATTTT	CASSQTGAGQPQHF
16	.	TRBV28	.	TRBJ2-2	TGTGCCAGCAGAGAGATTCCAGCAGGGAACACCGGGGAGCTGTTTTTT	CASREIPAGNTGELFF
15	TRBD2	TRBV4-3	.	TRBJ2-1	TGCGCCAGCAGCCAAGCGGGGGGAACGTACAATGAGCAGTTCTTC	CASSQAGGTYNEQFF
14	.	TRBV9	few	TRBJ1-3	TGTGCCAGCAGCGTAGCCGGGACTGGAAACACCATATATTTT	CASSVAGTGNTIYF
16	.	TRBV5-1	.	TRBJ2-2	TGCGCCAGCAGCTTACGACAGAAAGCGAACACCGGGGAGCTGTTTTTT	CASSLRQKANTGELFF
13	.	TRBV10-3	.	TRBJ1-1	TGTGCCATCAGGGCGACAGTAAACACTGAAGCTTTCTTT	CAIRATVNTEAFF
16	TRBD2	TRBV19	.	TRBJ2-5	TGTGCCAGTAGTATAAAGGTTCTAGCGGGGGTGGAGACCCAGTACTTC	CASSIKVLAGVETQYF
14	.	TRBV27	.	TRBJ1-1	TGTGCCAGCAGAGCCTCTACAGCCAACACTGAAGCTTTCTTT	CASRASTANTEAFF
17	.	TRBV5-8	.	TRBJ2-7	TGTGCCAGCAGCTATAGATCCGGACAGAGTCGCCTACGGGAGCAGTACTTC	CASSYRSGQSRLREQYF
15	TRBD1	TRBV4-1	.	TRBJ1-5	TGCGCCAGCAGCCAAGGACAGGGGGGACGACAGCCCCAGCATTTT	CASSQGQGGRQPQHF
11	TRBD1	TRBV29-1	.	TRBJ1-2	TGCAGCGTCAGGGGGGCTCATGGCTACACCTTC	CSVRGAHGYTF
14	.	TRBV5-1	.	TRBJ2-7	TGCGCCAGCAGCTTTGGACACGACTCCTACGAGCAGTACTTC	CASSFGHDSYEQYF
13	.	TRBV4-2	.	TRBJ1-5	TGTGCCAGCAGCCAAGAACGGTATCAGCCCCAGCATTTT	CASSQERYQPQHF
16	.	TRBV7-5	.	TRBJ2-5	TGTGCCAGAAGCTTAGATCAGGGGACTAGCGGCGAGACCCAGTACTTC	CARSLDQGTSGETQYF
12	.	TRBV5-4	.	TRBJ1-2	TGTGCCAGCAGCTTGACAGGGAACGGCTACACCTTC	CASSLTGNGYTF
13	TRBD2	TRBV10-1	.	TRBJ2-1	TGCGCCAGCAGTGAGCCGGGGGGGTCGCGGCAGTTCTTC	CASSEPGGSRQFF
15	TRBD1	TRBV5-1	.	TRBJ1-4	TGCGCCAGCAGCTCGGACAGGGGAACTAATGAAAAACTGTTTTTT	CASSSDRGTNEKLFF
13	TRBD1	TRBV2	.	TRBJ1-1	TGTGCCAGGGGGCGAGACAGGGGCACTGAAGCTTTCTTT	CARGRDRGTEAFF
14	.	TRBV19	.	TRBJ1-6	TGTGCCAGTAGATGGGCGGGGAATAATTCACCCCTCCACTTT	CASRWAGNNSPLHF
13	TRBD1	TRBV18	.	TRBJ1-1	TGTGCCAGCTCACGCATTGACAGGGCTGAAGCTTTCTTT	CASSRIDRAEAFF
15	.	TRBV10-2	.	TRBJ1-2	TGCGCCAGCAGTGAGTTTCAGGAGGGCCCCTATGGCTACACCTTC	CASSEFQEGPYGYTF
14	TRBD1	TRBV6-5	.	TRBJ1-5	TGTGCCAGCAGAGACGGGACAGCTAGGGAGCCCCAGCATTTT	CASRDGTAREPQHF
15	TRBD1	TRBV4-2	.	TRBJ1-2	TGTGCCAGCAGCCCTTCAGACAGGGGTGGCTATGGCTACACCTTC	CASSPSDRGGYGYTF
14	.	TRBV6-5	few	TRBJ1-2	TGTGCCAGCAGTTACGCATCACTGAACTATGGCTACACCTTC	CASSYASLNYGYTF
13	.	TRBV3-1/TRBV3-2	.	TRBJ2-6	TGTGCCAGCAGTCTCTCTGGGGCCAACGTCCTGACTTTC	CASSLSGANVLTF
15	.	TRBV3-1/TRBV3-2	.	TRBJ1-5	TGTGCCAGCAGCCAAGACGGGGGGCTAAGGCAGCCCCAGCATTTT	CASSQDGGLRQPQHF
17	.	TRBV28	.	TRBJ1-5	TGTGCCAGCAGTTTAGGGGTCGGGGGGAACACAAATCAGCCCCAGCATTTT	CASSLGVGGNTNQPQHF
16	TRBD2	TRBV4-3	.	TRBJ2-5	TGCGCCAGCAGCCAACACCCTAGCGGGGGGGCAGAGACCCAGTACTTC	CASSQHPSGGAETQYF
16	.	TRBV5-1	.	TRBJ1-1	TGCGCCAGCAGCCCTTCTTCAACAGGGTTTTGGGCTGAAGCTTTCTTT	CASSPSSTGFWAEAFF
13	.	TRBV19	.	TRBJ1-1	TGTGCCAGTACCCTCACACTGAACACTGAAGCTTTCTTT	CASTLTLNTEAFF
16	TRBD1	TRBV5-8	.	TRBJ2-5	TGTGCCAGCAGCTTAGGGGCAGGGGGTCCACAAGAGACCCAGTACTTC	CASSLGAGGPQETQYF
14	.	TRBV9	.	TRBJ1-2	TGTGCCAGCAGCGCGGGGGGCGGTAGGGATGGCTACACCTTC	CASSAGGGRDGYTF
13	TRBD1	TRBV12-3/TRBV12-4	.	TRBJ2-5	TGTGCCAGCAGGGGACAGAGCCAAGAGACCCAGTACTTC	CASRGQSQETQYF
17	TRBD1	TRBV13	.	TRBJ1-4	TGTGCCAGCAGCCCAAGGACAGGGGCGGTTTTAGGTGAAAAACTGTTTTTT	CASSPRTGAVLGEKLFF
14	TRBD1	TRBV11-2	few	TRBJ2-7	TGTGCCAGCAGCTGGGGACAGGCCTCCTACGAGCAGTACTTC	CASSWGQASYEQYF
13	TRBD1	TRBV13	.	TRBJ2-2	TGTGCCAGCAGCCTTACAGGGGCGCGGGAGCTGTTTTTT	CASSLTGARELFF
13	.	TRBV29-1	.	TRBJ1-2	TGCAGCGTTGTGTCTACAGGAGCTTATGGCTACACCTTC	CSVVSTGAYGYTF
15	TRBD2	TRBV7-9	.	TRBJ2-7	TGTGCCAGCAGCTTAGCGACTAGCGGGACCTTCGAGCAGTACTTC	CASSLATSGTFEQYF
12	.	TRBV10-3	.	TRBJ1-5	TGTGCCATCAGTGAGTCGGGTCGGGCCCAGCATTTT	CAISESGRAQHF
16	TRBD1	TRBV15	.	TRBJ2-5	TGTGCCACCAGCAGGGGGACAGGGGGAATCCAAGAGACCCAGTACTTC	CATSRGTGGIQETQYF
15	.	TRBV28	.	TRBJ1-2	TGTGCCAGCAGTGCACCCAGGGGTCCGGACTATGGCTACACCTTC	CASSAPRGPDYGYTF
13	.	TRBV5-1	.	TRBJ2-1	TGCGCCAGCAGCTCCGGGTCTAACAATGAGCAGTTCTTC	CASSSGSNNEQFF